The TCR beta chain under discussion was sequenced for a study of blood T cell repertoires in COVID-19. Original processing notes: Reference gene primer amplification gave nucleated cell count estimates. Libraries were prepared by immunoSEQ multiplex PCR; TCRdb keeps only in-frame clonotypes and omits some of them. That table gives V, J and clone size, and the DNA gave D and trimming. The sample shows 90,000 to 150,000 clones, about 85% of them seen only once. Germline assignment: CDR1 MDHEN and CDR2 SYDVKM. The V end was cut by 5 bases, the J end by 0 bases, with 10 bases between. The CDR3 is 15 residues long.

This chain connects TRBV28 to TRBJ1-4; unclear D gene. The source is a man aged 55 to 70 with acute or convalescent COVID-19. The sample consisted of peripheral blood. CDR3: CASSVARATNEKLFF. The CDR3 coding sequence is TGTGCCAGCAGTGTCGCGCGTGCAACTAATGAAAAACTGTTTTTT.